This T cell receptor beta chain was sequenced during a study of CD8 T cells in ankylosing spondylitis. The CDR3 is 11 residues long. V lost 6 bases and J lost 12; bases outside the gene matches: 7. Notes on the study in general: Earlier authors reported some of these motif variants in reactive arthritis synovial fluid and blood. Eight or nine highly homologous variants formed a TCR beta motif that appeared characteristic of ankylosing spondylitis blood. As reported, disease-linked clones showed significant enrichment in matched ankylosing spondylitis synovial fluid. CD8+ by phenotype, disease-linked clones were relatively rare in peripheral blood.

By quantitative 5'-RACE with molecular barcodes, the TCR beta libraries were made. From the 5' RACE reads, TCRdb called clonotypes with MiXCR, one entry per CDR3 protein. Of hundreds of thousands of distinct CDR3 sequences in the sample, roughly 26% were seen once. Points on this clonotype: Its antigen is not known.

The chain is built from TRBV12-3 or TRBV12-4 and TRBJ2-7, with 8 bases lining up with TRBD1. The sequenced material came from blood, either unsorted or a sorted T cell fraction (not recorded which). The source is a male donor with ankylosing spondylitis. For the CDR3, the DNA is TGTGCCAGCAGAGGACAGGGCTGGGGGTACTTC. As protein: CASRGQGWGYF.